This section outlines one TCR beta chain sequence together with its context. Its antigen is still unknown. These data belong to a study of graft-versus-host responses after intestinal transplantation. Study-level information: Among the recipients, all got anti-thymocyte globulin induction and then tacrolimus and steroids for around 3 years.

V was trimmed by 1 base and J by 7 bases, leaving 16 bases between them. The CDR3 is made up of 15 amino acids. CDR1 is SEHNR, CDR2 FQNEAQ, per germline (reference sequence). Overall study findings and caveats: In recipient marrow, GvH clones were found, and some appeared first in ileum or blood. In patients with graft-donor T cell macrochimerism, allograft graft-versus-host to host-versus-graft clonal ratios were high.

Only in-frame clones appear in the TCRdb table, and some are missing; sequencing was by immunoSEQ multiplex PCR. Here the sample spans some 82,000 clones, more than 75% being singletons. The sequences come from unstimulated CD8+ T cells sorted from spleen or lymph node cells, collected before transplant. The rearrangement joins TRBV7-9 to TRBJ1-1, with D perhaps TRBD1 (5 bases). This sequence was found in a human donor who was the organ donor for an intestinal transplant. CDR3 residues: CASSLGSGDRREAFF. CDR3 DNA: TGTGCCAGCAGCTTAGGGTCCGGGGACCGACGTGAAGCTTTCTTT.